A selection of T cell receptor beta chains follows, all from one sample in a study of cytomegalovirus exposure and HLA in healthy donors. Method: immunoSEQ multiplex PCR; TCRdb's copy keeps in-frame clones and lacks some. The sample has under 150,000 clones; 55% to 80% are singletons. Sample: PBMCs. The source of these receptors is a human donor in good health. Each CDR3 is given with its conserved first and last residue. The D gene is left open where the match is weak. Only some rows state a clone size, as once, few, many or a class for expanded clones.

v_gene: TRBV6-5; abundance: NA; j_gene: TRBJ2-3; d_gene: TRBD2; CDR3nt: TGTGCCAGCAGCCCCGGACTAGCGGGCACAGATACGCAGTATTTT; CDR3aa: CASSPGLAGTDTQYF
v_gene: TRBV18; abundance: NA; j_gene: TRBJ1-5; d_gene: TRBD1; CDR3nt: TGTGCCAGCTCACCCGGGACAGGGAGCCATCAGCCCCAGCATTTT; CDR3aa: CASSPGTGSHQPQHF
v_gene: TRBV29-1; abundance: NA; j_gene: TRBJ1-1; d_gene: NA; CDR3nt: TGCAGCGGAAACAGGGAGAACACTGAAGCTTTCTTT; CDR3aa: CSGNRENTEAFF
v_gene: TRBV6-6; abundance: NA; j_gene: TRBJ2-7; d_gene: NA; CDR3nt: TGTGCCAGCAGTTACTCGGACTGGAGATCCTACGAGCAGTACTTC; CDR3aa: CASSYSDWRSYEQYF
v_gene: TRBV27; abundance: NA; j_gene: TRBJ1-5; d_gene: NA; CDR3nt: TGTGCCAGCACTTTCACGCCGGGGTTGAAATGGTCCCAGCATTTT; CDR3aa: CASTFTPGLKWSQHF
v_gene: TRBV27; abundance: NA; j_gene: TRBJ2-5; d_gene: TRBD1; CDR3nt: TGTGCCAGCAGGCCAGGGGGCCGAGAGACCCAGTACTTC; CDR3aa: CASRPGGRETQYF
v_gene: TRBV11-3; abundance: NA; j_gene: TRBJ2-3; d_gene: TRBD2; CDR3nt: TGTGCCAGCAGCGCCGGGAGGAGGTCAGATACGCAGTATTTT; CDR3aa: CASSAGRRSDTQYF
v_gene: TRBV6-1; abundance: NA; j_gene: TRBJ1-5; d_gene: NA; CDR3nt: TGTGCCAGCAGTGCGAGGGAGTATGAGCCCCAGCATTTT; CDR3aa: CASSAREYEPQHF
v_gene: TRBV4-1; abundance: NA; j_gene: TRBJ2-7; d_gene: NA; CDR3nt: TGCGCCAGCAGCCAAGTACCGGGACAAGACTACGAGCAGTACTTC; CDR3aa: CASSQVPGQDYEQYF
v_gene: TRBV29-1; abundance: NA; j_gene: TRBJ2-1; d_gene: TRBD2; CDR3nt: TGCAGCGTTAGTGGGCTAGCGGGGTCGTACTACAATGAGCAGTTCTTC; CDR3aa: CSVSGLAGSYYNEQFF
v_gene: TRBV6-5; abundance: NA; j_gene: TRBJ1-1; d_gene: NA; CDR3nt: TGTGCCAGCAGTTACCGGGGGAACACTGAAGCTTTCTTT; CDR3aa: CASSYRGNTEAFF
v_gene: TRBV5-5; abundance: few; j_gene: TRBJ1-2; d_gene: NA; CDR3nt: TGTGCCAGCAGCTTGACAGATTTAGCTAACTATGGCTACACCTTC; CDR3aa: CASSLTDLANYGYTF
v_gene: TRBV4-1; abundance: NA; j_gene: TRBJ2-4; d_gene: NA; CDR3nt: TGCGCCAGCAGCCATATCGGTTTAGCCAAAAACATTCAGTACTTC; CDR3aa: CASSHIGLAKNIQYF
v_gene: TRBV7-2; abundance: NA; j_gene: TRBJ1-2; d_gene: TRBD1; CDR3nt: TGTGCCAGCAGCCCACAGGGGGCGGATGGCTACACCTTC; CDR3aa: CASSPQGADGYTF
v_gene: TRBV11-3; abundance: NA; j_gene: TRBJ2-2; d_gene: TRBD2; CDR3nt: TGTGCCAGCAGCCGCGCGTCAGCGGGGGAAACCGGGGAGCTGTTTTTT; CDR3aa: CASSRASAGETGELFF
v_gene: TRBV7-9; abundance: NA; j_gene: TRBJ1-2; d_gene: TRBD1; CDR3nt: TGTTCCAGCAGCCCGACAGGGCCCAACTATGGCTACACCTTC; CDR3aa: CSSSPTGPNYGYTF
v_gene: TRBV6-5; abundance: NA; j_gene: TRBJ2-1; d_gene: TRBD2; CDR3nt: TGTGCCAGCAGTTACGCGGGAGGTATCGATGAGCAGTTCTTC; CDR3aa: CASSYAGGIDEQFF
v_gene: TRBV5-4; abundance: NA; j_gene: TRBJ2-2; d_gene: TRBD2; CDR3nt: TGTGCCAGCAGCTTGGCGGGACTAGCGGGCGACGGGGGAGGGGAGCTGTTTTTT; CDR3aa: CASSLAGLAGDGGGELFF
v_gene: TRBV9; abundance: NA; j_gene: TRBJ2-3; d_gene: TRBD2; CDR3nt: TGTGCCAGCAGCCCGAGGACTAGCGGGTTTGCAGATACGCAGTATTTT; CDR3aa: CASSPRTSGFADTQYF
v_gene: TRBV4-1; abundance: NA; j_gene: TRBJ2-1; d_gene: NA; CDR3nt: TGCGCCAGCAGCCGAGATTACGGGTACAATGAGCAGTTCTTC; CDR3aa: CASSRDYGYNEQFF
v_gene: TRBV6-5; abundance: NA; j_gene: TRBJ1-1; d_gene: TRBD1; CDR3nt: TGTGCCAGCAGTACAGGGGTGACTGAAGCTTTCTTT; CDR3aa: CASSTGVTEAFF
v_gene: TRBV6-5; abundance: NA; j_gene: TRBJ2-1; d_gene: NA; CDR3nt: TGTGCCAGCAGCCCGTCGGTCTACAATGAGCAGTTCTTC; CDR3aa: CASSPSVYNEQFF
v_gene: TRBV28; abundance: NA; j_gene: TRBJ2-7; d_gene: NA; CDR3nt: TGTGCCAGCAGTTTATGGGGTCCGGGAGCCTACGAGCAGTACTTC; CDR3aa: CASSLWGPGAYEQYF
v_gene: TRBV7-6; abundance: NA; j_gene: TRBJ2-1; d_gene: TRBD2; CDR3nt: TGTGCCAGCAGCTTAGAGGTCTCGGGCGGGAGGGCCAATGAGCAGTTCTTC; CDR3aa: CASSLEVSGGRANEQFF
v_gene: TRBV6-5; abundance: once; j_gene: TRBJ1-1; d_gene: NA; CDR3nt: TGTGCCAGCAGTTCCACCCCCGGAACTAAGCCAGCTTTCTTT; CDR3aa: CASSSTPGTKPAFF
v_gene: TRBV7-9; abundance: NA; j_gene: TRBJ2-7; d_gene: TRBD1; CDR3nt: TGTGCCAGCAGCTTAGCGCCAGGACAGGGCGAGCAGTACTTC; CDR3aa: CASSLAPGQGEQYF
v_gene: TRBV11-1; abundance: NA; j_gene: TRBJ2-4; d_gene: TRBD2; CDR3nt: TGTGCCAGCAAAGCGGGAGGGAACTCCAAAAACATTCAGTACTTC; CDR3aa: CASKAGGNSKNIQYF
v_gene: TRBV5-1; abundance: NA; j_gene: TRBJ1-1; d_gene: NA; CDR3nt: TGCGCCAGCAGCTCCCAGGTGAACACTGAAGCTTTCTTT; CDR3aa: CASSSQVNTEAFF
v_gene: TRBV19; abundance: NA; j_gene: TRBJ2-7; d_gene: NA; CDR3nt: TGTGCCAGTAGTTGGACTCAGGGGTCCTACGAGCAGTACTTC; CDR3aa: CASSWTQGSYEQYF
v_gene: TRBV6-5; abundance: NA; j_gene: TRBJ2-1; d_gene: NA; CDR3nt: TGTGCCAGCAGTGCCCAACGTGGCTGTGAGCAGTTCTTC; CDR3aa: CASSAQRGCEQFF
v_gene: TRBV15; abundance: NA; j_gene: TRBJ1-5; d_gene: NA; CDR3nt: TGTGCCACCAGCAGACAGGGTTGGGGCAATCAGCCCCAGCATTTT; CDR3aa: CATSRQGWGNQPQHF
v_gene: TRBV7-8; abundance: NA; j_gene: TRBJ2-7; d_gene: TRBD2; CDR3nt: TGTGCCAGCAGCTTATTAGCGGGGGCCAACTACGAGCAGTACTTC; CDR3aa: CASSLLAGANYEQYF
v_gene: TRBV4-1; abundance: NA; j_gene: TRBJ2-3; d_gene: NA; CDR3nt: TGCGCCAGCAGCCAAGAAGGCCAGGGAACAGATACGCAGTATTTT; CDR3aa: CASSQEGQGTDTQYF
v_gene: TRBV19; abundance: few; j_gene: TRBJ2-5; d_gene: TRBD1; CDR3nt: TGTGCCAGTAGTCTACCGGGACAGGCCTCCCAAGAGACCCAGTACTTC; CDR3aa: CASSLPGQASQETQYF
v_gene: TRBV7-3; abundance: NA; j_gene: TRBJ2-1; d_gene: NA; CDR3nt: TGTGCCAGCAGCGACACGGCGGGGTTGCAGTTCTTC; CDR3aa: CASSDTAGLQFF
v_gene: TRBV5-1; abundance: NA; j_gene: TRBJ2-7; d_gene: NA; CDR3nt: TGCGCCAGTAGCTTAAGGAGGGTGTCCTACGAGCAGTACTTC; CDR3aa: CASSLRRVSYEQYF
v_gene: TRBV5-6; abundance: NA; j_gene: TRBJ2-6; d_gene: NA; CDR3nt: TGTGCCAGCAGCTTTGGGACACATTCTGGGGCCAACGTCCTGACTTTC; CDR3aa: CASSFGTHSGANVLTF
v_gene: TRBV27; abundance: NA; j_gene: TRBJ2-5; d_gene: TRBD2; CDR3nt: TGTGCCAGCAGCCAGACTAGCGGGGAACCAGAGACCCAGTACTTC; CDR3aa: CASSQTSGEPETQYF
v_gene: TRBV5-1; abundance: NA; j_gene: TRBJ2-1; d_gene: NA; CDR3nt: TGCGCCAGCAGCTTGCCGGTCGATACTAGCTCACAGTTCTTC; CDR3aa: CASSLPVDTSSQFF
v_gene: TRBV5-1; abundance: NA; j_gene: TRBJ2-6; d_gene: NA; CDR3nt: TGCGCCAGCAGCTTTTCTTCACTAGTCTCTGGGGCCAACGTCCTGACTTTC; CDR3aa: CASSFSSLVSGANVLTF
v_gene: TRBV21-1; abundance: NA; j_gene: TRBJ2-2; d_gene: NA; CDR3nt: TGTGCCAGCAGACTAGCAAACCCGAACACCGGGGAGCTGTTTTTT; CDR3aa: CASRLANPNTGELFF
v_gene: TRBV5-4; abundance: NA; j_gene: TRBJ2-3; d_gene: NA; CDR3nt: TGTGCCAGCAGCTTTACTGATACGCAGTATTTT; CDR3aa: CASSFTDTQYF
v_gene: TRBV29-1; abundance: NA; j_gene: TRBJ1-1; d_gene: NA; CDR3nt: TGCAGCATAACCCCGGTCGGTAAAGCTTTCTTT; CDR3aa: CSITPVGKAFF
v_gene: TRBV6-1; abundance: few; j_gene: TRBJ2-3; d_gene: NA; CDR3nt: TGTGCCAGCATGGGCCTACTCACAGATACGCAGTATTTT; CDR3aa: CASMGLLTDTQYF
v_gene: TRBV6-4; abundance: once; j_gene: TRBJ1-4; d_gene: NA; CDR3nt: TGTGCCAGCACTCAAAGGGAGGTCAGTATAAATGAAAAACTGTTTTTT; CDR3aa: CASTQREVSINEKLFF
v_gene: TRBV11-3; abundance: NA; j_gene: TRBJ2-3; d_gene: NA; CDR3nt: TGTGCCAGCAGCTTTGGGACTGCCACAGATACGCAGTATTTT; CDR3aa: CASSFGTATDTQYF